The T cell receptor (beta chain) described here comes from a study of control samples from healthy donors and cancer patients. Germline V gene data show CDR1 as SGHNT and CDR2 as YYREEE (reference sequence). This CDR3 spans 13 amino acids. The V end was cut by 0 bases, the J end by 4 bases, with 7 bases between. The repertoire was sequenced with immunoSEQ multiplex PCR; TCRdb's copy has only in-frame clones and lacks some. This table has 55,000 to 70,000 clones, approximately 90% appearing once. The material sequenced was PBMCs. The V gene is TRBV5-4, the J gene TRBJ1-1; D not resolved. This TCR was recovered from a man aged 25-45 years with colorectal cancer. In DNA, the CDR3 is TGTGCCAGCAGCTTGGCTTTCAGCACTGAAGCTTTCTTT. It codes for CASSLAFSTEAFF.